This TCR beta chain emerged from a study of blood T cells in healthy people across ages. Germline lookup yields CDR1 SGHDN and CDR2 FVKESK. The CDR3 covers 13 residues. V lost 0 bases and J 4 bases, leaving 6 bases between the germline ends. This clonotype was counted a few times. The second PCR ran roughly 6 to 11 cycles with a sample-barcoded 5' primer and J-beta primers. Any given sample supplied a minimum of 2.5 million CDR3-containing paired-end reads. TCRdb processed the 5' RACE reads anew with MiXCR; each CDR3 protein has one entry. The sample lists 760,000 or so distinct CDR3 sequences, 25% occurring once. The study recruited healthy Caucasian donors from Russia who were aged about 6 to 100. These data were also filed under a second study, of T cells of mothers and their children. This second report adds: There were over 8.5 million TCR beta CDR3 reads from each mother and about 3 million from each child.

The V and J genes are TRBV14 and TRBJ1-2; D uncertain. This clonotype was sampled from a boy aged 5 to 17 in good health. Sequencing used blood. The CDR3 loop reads CASSQEGIYGYTF. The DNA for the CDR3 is TGTGCCAGCAGCCAAGAAGGGATCTATGGCTACACCTTC.